This T cell receptor beta chain was sequenced during a study of early T cells in non-severe SARS-CoV-2 infection. Background on the study: The sequenced material was bulk RNA from unsorted whole blood, and its chains were unpaired.

Germline values: CDR1 KGHDR, CDR2 SFDVKD. CDR3 size: 17 residues. V shed 2 bases, J shed 8 bases, and the junction held 11 bases outside the gene matches. This clonotype was recorded at least ten times. Its target is unknown. In the library, individual cDNA molecules carried attached unique molecular identifiers. TCRdb independently ran MiXCR on the 5' RACE reads; one entry per CDR3 protein. The sample holds about 81,000 distinct CDR3 sequences, over 5% seen once. Study results and caveats: Comparison of clonotypes with VDJdb favored anti-spike CD8 responses while missing private and CD4 specificities.

The genes are TRBV24-1 and TRBJ2-1, with 10 bases matching TRBD1. This TCR derives from an adult who was a healthcare worker with PCR-confirmed SARS-CoV-2 infection or an uninfected control (not recorded which). Material for sequencing was whole blood. CDR3 loop: CATSDSAGTGEEDEQFF. CDR3 nucleotides: TGTGCCACCAGTGATTCAGCGGGGACAGGGGAGGAGGATGAGCAGTTCTTC.